The 20 T cell receptor beta chains below come from one sample, sequenced in a study of blood T cells in healthy people across ages. It was with a sample-barcoded 5' primer and a J-beta primer mix that a second PCR of roughly 6 to 12 cycles was run. From the 5' RACE reads, TCRdb called clonotypes with MiXCR, one entry per CDR3 protein. Of more than 600,000 distinct CDR3 sequences listed, about 25% were seen once; the top ten hold around 9.2%. These same records also appear under a second study, on T cells of mothers and their children.

Sequencing was done on a sample of blood. These receptor sequences come from a boy younger than 18 in good health.

This clonotype turned up a few times. J is TRBJ1-4 and V is TRBV5-1; a weak D match, TRBD1 (5 bases). Germline V gene data show CDR1 as SGHRS and CDR2 as YFSETQ. V lost 4 bases and J lost 12, with 19 bases in between. The CDR3 sequence is 14 residues long. The CDR3 region is CASSPGGSQFELFF. Here the CDR3 DNA reads TGCGCCAGCAGCCCCGGGGGATCACAGTTCGAACTGTTTTTT.

The chain has TRBV13 and TRBJ2-7; possibly TRBD1 for D (5 bases). This CDR3 spans 16 amino acids. The V gene lost 6 bases and the J gene lost 0 bases, with 18 bases spanning the gap. The germline CDR1 and CDR2 sequences are PRHDT and FYEKMQ (reference sequence). The CDR3 DNA follows: TGTGCCAGCAGTTATAACTCAGGGTTGCCCTCCTACGAGCAGTACTTC. As protein: CASSYNSGLPSYEQYF.

V and J are TRBV27 and TRBJ1-4; D not certain. Trimming stripped 9 bases from V and 7 bases from J, with 15 bases between. Germline V lookup: CDR1 MNHEY, CDR2 SMNVEV (reference sequence). CDR3 length: 13 amino acids. The CDR3 sequence: CARTGPAIEKLFF. CDR3 DNA sequence: TGTGCCAGAACGGGCCCCGCGATTGAAAAACTGTTTTTT.

The J gene is TRBJ2-1, the V gene TRBV5-1, with 15 bases that match TRBD2. CDR1 is SGHRS and CDR2 is YFSETQ in the germline V gene. The CDR3 is 20 residues long. The junction had 14 bases not matched to a gene; V was cut back by 7 bases and J by 0 bases. The CDR3 bases are TGCGCCAGCCCAGCTTGTGTCGGGACTAGCGGGAGGTGCTCCTACAATGAGCAGTTCTTC. Protein sequence: CASPACVGTSGRCSYNEQFF.

The chain carries TRBV28 and TRBJ1-1; a weak D match, TRBD1 (6 bases). CDR3 length equals 17 residues. CDR1 and CDR2 (germline): MDHEN, SYDVKM. V was clipped by 7 bases and J by 0 bases, with 21 bases between them. The CDR3 DNA reads TGTGCCAGCACTTACCCAGGTTGGGGGGACATGAACACTGAAGCTTTCTTT. Translating gives CASTYPGWGDMNTEAFF.

The V and J genes are TRBV7-2 and TRBJ2-5; D is unclear. Germline V gives CDR1 SGHTA, CDR2 FQGNSA. The germline V and J ends were trimmed by 1 base and 5 bases, with 17 bases remaining between them. This CDR3 is built from 16 residues. The CDR3 loop reads CASSLVGVRAVETQYF. The CDR3 coding sequence is TGTGCCAGCAGCTTAGTTGGAGTACGAGCCGTCGAGACCCAGTACTTC.

The chain combines TRBV19 with TRBJ1-1; D gene uncertain. CDR3 length equals 14 residues. Germline V lookup: CDR1 LNHDA, CDR2 SQIVND (reference sequence). V was shortened by 0 bases and J by 1 base, with 6 bases between the two germline ends. CDR3 protein: CASSIDAGNTEAFF. CDR3 in DNA: TGTGCCAGTAGTATAGATGCGGGGAACACTGAAGCTTTCTTT.

V gene TRBV11-2 combines with J gene TRBJ2-2, with D perhaps TRBD2 (6 bases). The length of the CDR3 is 15 residues. V was pared by 6 bases and J by 1 base, with 12 bases between. The germline CDR1 and CDR2 sequences are SGHAT and FQNNGV. CDR3 nucleotides: TGTGCCAGCAGTTCCGTCGGGGGGAACACCGGGGAGCTGTTTTTT. It yields the protein CASSSVGGNTGELFF. Full variable domain (outside the CDR3, taken from reference TRBV11-2 and TRBJ2-2): EAGVAQSPRYKIIEKRQSVAFWCNPISGHATLYWYQQILGQGPKLLIQFQNNGVVDDSQLPKDRFSAERLKGVDSTLKIQPAKLEDSAVYLCASSSVGGNTGELFFGEGSRLTVL.

There are a few counts of this clonotype. The genes are TRBV28 and TRBJ2-1, with D hard to call. TRBJ2-5 explains the end of the DNA better; the J call may be wrong. This CDR3 region has 15 residues. Germline V gives CDR1 MDHEN, CDR2 SYDVKM. Here the CDR3 reads CASSLRPTVRETQYF. The CDR3 DNA sequence: TGTGCCAGCAGCTTGAGGCCGACCGTTAGGGAGACCCAGTACTTC.

This clonotype was seen just once. J is TRBJ2-5 and V is TRBV27; D not resolved. Matching the DNA end better, TRBJ2-1 makes the J call doubtful. Germline CDR1 MNHEY, CDR2 SMNVEV (reference sequence). The CDR3 consists of 13 residues. The CDR3, as DNA: TGTGCCAGCAGTTTAGCCCCCAACGGTGAGCAGTTCTTC. This gives the protein CASSLAPNGEQFF.

This sequence joins TRBV25-1 and TRBJ2-7; no firm D call. V was trimmed by 3 bases and J by 4 bases, leaving 10 bases between them. CDR1 is MGHDK and CDR2 is SYGVNS in the germline V gene. CDR3 length: 13 residues. The chain's CDR3 is CASSEGLGYEQYF. The CDR3 region has the DNA TGTGCCAGCAGTGAGGGGTTGGGATACGAGCAGTACTTC.

This clonotype was found a few times. V is TRBV5-1 and J is TRBJ1-1; 9 bases map to TRBD1. Germline V gene data show CDR1 as SGHRS and CDR2 as YFSETQ. After removal of 4 bases from V and 6 bases from J, the junction contained 10 bases not matched to a gene. The CDR3 spans 15 residues. This CDR3 is CASSPGQGWFPEAFF. CDR3 coding DNA: TGCGCCAGCAGCCCGGGACAGGGATGGTTCCCTGAAGCTTTCTTT. Full variable domain (remainder filled in from reference TRBV5-1 and TRBJ1-1): KAGVTQTPRYLIKTRGQQVTLSCSPISGHRSVSWYQQTPGQGLQFLFEYFSETQRNKGNFPGRFSGRQFSNSRSEMNVSTLELGDSALYLCASSPGQGWFPEAFFGQGTRLTVV.

This chain links TRBV7-2 with TRBJ2-5; a weak D match, TRBD1 (5 bases). The DNA end is a closer match to TRBJ2-1, so the J assignment may be wrong. Germline V gives CDR1 SGHTA, CDR2 FQGNSA. The CDR3 spans 13 residues. The chain's CDR3 is CASSLGKSGEQFF. DNA of the CDR3: TGTGCCAGCAGCTTGGGGAAATCAGGGGAGCAGTTCTTC.

The chain links TRBV15 to TRBJ1-5; D is ambiguous. This CDR3 is 14 amino acids long. CDR1 and CDR2 (germline): LNHNV, YYDKDF (reference sequence). V lost 4 bases to trimming and J lost 7 bases, with 14 bases between them. DNA for the CDR3: TGTGCCACCAGCATCAGTCTCCACGGGCAGCCCCAGCATTTT. Its protein is CATSISLHGQPQHF. Full variable domain (remainder filled in from reference TRBV15 and TRBJ1-5): DAMVIQNPRYQVTQFGKPVTLSCSQTLNHNVMYWYQQKSSQAPKLLFHYYDKDFNNEADTPDNFQSRRPNTSFCFLDIRSPGLGDTAMYLCATSISLHGQPQHFGDGTRLSIL.

This rearrangement joins TRBV9 to TRBJ2-2, with D perhaps assigned TRBD1 or TRBD2 (5 bases each). The CDR3 spans 14 residues. The V end lost 3 bases, the J end lost 9 bases, and 15 bases lay between the germline ends. CDR1 is SGDLS, CDR2 YYNGEE, per germline. This CDR3 reads CASSATGTARELFF. The DNA for the CDR3 is TGTGCCAGCAGCGCTACTGGGACGGCCCGGGAGCTGTTTTTT.

This clonotype turned up a few times. As DNA, the CDR3 is TGTGCCAGCGGTAACTCTGGAAACACCATATATTTT. This translates into CASGNSGNTIYF. This chain uses TRBV7-8 with TRBJ1-3; D is unresolved. Germline CDR1 is SGHVS and CDR2 is FQNEAQ. This CDR3 is built from 12 residues. Deletions cut 8 bases from V and 0 bases from J, with 5 bases between. Full variable domain (rest looked up from reference TRBV7-8 and TRBJ1-3): GAGVSQSPRYKVAKRGQDVALRCDPISGHVSLFWYQQALGQGPEFLTYFQNEAQLDKSGLPSDRFFAERPEGSVSTLKIQRTQQEDSAVYLCASGNSGNTIYFGEGSWLTVV.

The CDR3 loop reads CASSLRGAAYEQYF. CDR3 sequence (DNA): TGTGCCAGCAGTTTACGGGGGGCAGCCTACGAGCAGTACTTC. This chain connects TRBV27 to TRBJ2-7; the D gene is possibly TRBD2 (7 bases). The ends were cut back, 2 bases at V and 2 bases at J, with 10 bases in the middle. This CDR3 has 14 amino acids. Germline values: CDR1 MNHEY, CDR2 SMNVEV (reference sequence).

This clonotype showed up just a few times. The chain recombines TRBV7-3 with TRBJ2-1; D gene uncertain. Germline V gene sequence: CDR1 SGHTA, CDR2 FQGTGA. V lost 5 bases to trimming and J lost 0 bases, with 11 bases between them. The CDR3 covers 15 residues. The CDR3 reads CASSLSTYSYNEQFF. For the CDR3, the DNA is TGTGCCAGCAGCCTTAGTACGTACTCCTACAATGAGCAGTTCTTC.

There are a few counts of this clonotype. The chain couples TRBV7-2 to TRBJ1-4, with 8 bases identical to TRBD1. Germline V lookup: CDR1 SGHTA, CDR2 FQGNSA. Unmatched junction bases numbered 1, after V lost 1 base and J lost 6 bases. CDR3 size: 14 residues. The CDR3 DNA sequence: TGTGCCAGCAGCTTAGTGACAGGGGATGAAAAACTGTTTTTT. Translation: CASSLVTGDEKLFF.

The table lists this clonotype with a few counts. The chain combines TRBV20-1 with TRBJ2-1; tentatively, D is TRBD2 (6 bases). The J call may be incorrect, as the DNA end agrees better with TRBJ2-5. CDR1 is DFQATT, CDR2 SNEGSKA, per germline (reference sequence). The CDR3 runs to 13 residues. This CDR3 reads CSARWRGRETQYF. In nucleotides, the CDR3 is TGCAGTGCTAGATGGCGGGGTCGGGAGACCCAGTACTTC.